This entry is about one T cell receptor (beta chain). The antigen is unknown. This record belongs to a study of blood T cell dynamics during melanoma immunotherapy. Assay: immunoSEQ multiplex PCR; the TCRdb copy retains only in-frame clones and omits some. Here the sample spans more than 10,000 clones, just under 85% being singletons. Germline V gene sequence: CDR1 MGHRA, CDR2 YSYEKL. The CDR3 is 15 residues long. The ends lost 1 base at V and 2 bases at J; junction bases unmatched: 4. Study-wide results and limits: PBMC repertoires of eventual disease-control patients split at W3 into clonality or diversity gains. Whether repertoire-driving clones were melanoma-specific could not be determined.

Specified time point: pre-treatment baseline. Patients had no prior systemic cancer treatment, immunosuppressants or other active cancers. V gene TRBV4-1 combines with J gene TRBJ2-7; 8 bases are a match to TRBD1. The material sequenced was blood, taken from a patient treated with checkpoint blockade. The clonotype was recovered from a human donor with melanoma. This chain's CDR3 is CASSQGQGSPYEQYF. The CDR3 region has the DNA TGCGCCAGCAGCCAAGGACAGGGGTCCCCCTACGAGCAGTACTTC.